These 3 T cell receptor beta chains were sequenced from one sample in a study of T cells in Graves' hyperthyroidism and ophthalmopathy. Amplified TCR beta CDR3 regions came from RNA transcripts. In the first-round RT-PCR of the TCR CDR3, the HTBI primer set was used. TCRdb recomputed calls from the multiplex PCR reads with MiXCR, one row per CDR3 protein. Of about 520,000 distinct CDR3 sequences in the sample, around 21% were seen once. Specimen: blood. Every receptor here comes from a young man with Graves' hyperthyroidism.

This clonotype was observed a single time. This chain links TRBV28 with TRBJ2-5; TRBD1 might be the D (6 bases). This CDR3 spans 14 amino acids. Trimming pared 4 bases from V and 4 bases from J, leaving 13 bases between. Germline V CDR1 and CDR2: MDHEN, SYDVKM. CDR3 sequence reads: CASSSFRGGETQYF. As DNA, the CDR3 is TGTGCCAGCAGTTCCTTCCGAGGGGGAGAGACCCAGTACTTC.

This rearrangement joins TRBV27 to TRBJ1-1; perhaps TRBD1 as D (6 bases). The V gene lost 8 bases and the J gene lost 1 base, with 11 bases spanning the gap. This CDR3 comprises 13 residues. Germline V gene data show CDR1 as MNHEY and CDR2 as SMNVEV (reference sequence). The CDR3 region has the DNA TGTGCCAGCGGCAGACAGGCGAACACTGAAGCTTTCTTT. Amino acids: CASGRQANTEAFF.

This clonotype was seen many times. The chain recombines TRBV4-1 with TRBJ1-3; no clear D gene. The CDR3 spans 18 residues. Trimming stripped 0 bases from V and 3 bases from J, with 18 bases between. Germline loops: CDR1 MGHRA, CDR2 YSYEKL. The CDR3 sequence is CASSQEFSRWGGGNTIYF. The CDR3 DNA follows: TGCGCCAGCAGCCAAGAGTTCTCCCGGTGGGGAGGTGGAAACACCATATATTTT.